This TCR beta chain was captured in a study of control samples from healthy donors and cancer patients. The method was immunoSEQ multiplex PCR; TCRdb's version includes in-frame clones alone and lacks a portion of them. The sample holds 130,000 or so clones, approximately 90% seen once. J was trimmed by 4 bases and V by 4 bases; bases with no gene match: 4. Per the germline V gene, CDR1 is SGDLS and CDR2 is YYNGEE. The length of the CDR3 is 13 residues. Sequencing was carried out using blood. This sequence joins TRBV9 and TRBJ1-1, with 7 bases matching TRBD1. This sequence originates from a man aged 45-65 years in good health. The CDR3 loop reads CASSRDRATEAFF. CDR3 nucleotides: TGTGCCAGCAGCAGGGACAGAGCCACTGAAGCTTTCTTT.